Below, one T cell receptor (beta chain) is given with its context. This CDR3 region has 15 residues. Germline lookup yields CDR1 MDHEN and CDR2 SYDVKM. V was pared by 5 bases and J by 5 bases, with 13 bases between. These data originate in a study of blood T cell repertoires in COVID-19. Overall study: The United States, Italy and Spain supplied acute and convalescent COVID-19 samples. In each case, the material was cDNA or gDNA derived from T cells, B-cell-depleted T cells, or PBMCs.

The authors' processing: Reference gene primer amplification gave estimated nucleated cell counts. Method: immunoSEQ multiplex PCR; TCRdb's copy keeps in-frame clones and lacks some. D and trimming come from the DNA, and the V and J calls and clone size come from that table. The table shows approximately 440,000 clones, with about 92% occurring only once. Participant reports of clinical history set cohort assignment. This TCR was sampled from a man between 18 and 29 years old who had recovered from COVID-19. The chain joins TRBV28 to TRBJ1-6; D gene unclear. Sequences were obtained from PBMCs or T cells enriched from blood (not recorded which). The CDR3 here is CASSTPSSNNSPLHF. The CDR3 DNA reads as TGTGCCAGCAGTACCCCCAGTTCCAATAATTCACCCCTCCACTTT.